One T cell receptor beta chain is described in this entry. What it binds is unknown. The record originates from a study of STAT5B mutations in CD4+ large granular lymphocyte leukemia. General study points: 8/27 top patient clones versus 2/35 control clones were TRBV06-family.

The CDR3 extends over 15 amino acids. The V end lost 4 bases, the J end lost 2 bases, and 14 bases lay between the germline ends. The V gene's germline CDR1 is SGHKS and CDR2 YYEKEE (reference sequence). TCRdb keeps only in-frame clones here, not all; method: immunoSEQ multiplex PCR. The sample holds about 24,000 clones; approximately 75% are singletons and the top ten take 0.65%. This chain connects TRBV5-5 to TRBJ2-3; no firm D call. Sample: CD4+ T cells from blood buffy coats. The TCR sequence derives from a human donor in good health. The CDR3: CASSPGHVFTDTQYF. In DNA form, the CDR3 reads TGTGCCAGCAGCCCCGGCCACGTTTTCACAGATACGCAGTATTTT.